The source of this T cell receptor beta chain is a study of blood T cell repertoires in COVID-19. Study context: Spain, Italy and the United States supplied samples that represented acute and convalescent COVID-19.

Using immunoSEQ multiplex PCR, the repertoire was profiled, and TCRdb retains in-frame clones only, with some absent. In the table there are 150,000 to 200,000 clones, over 80% of which are singletons. Participants were aged about 18 to 100 years from about two dozen US areas. During the 2 weeks before they entered the study, exposed participants had met someone with a PCR-confirmed or clinician-diagnosed COVID-19 case. Germline CDR1 and CDR2: LNHNV and YYDKDF (reference sequence). V lost 6 bases to trimming and J lost 7 bases, with 16 bases between them. CDR3 length: 15 residues. This TCR derives from a man aged 70-80 years who had been exposed to COVID-19. The material sequenced was PBMCs or T cells enriched from blood (not recorded which). The genes are TRBV15 and TRBJ1-6; tentatively, D is TRBD1 (6 bases). The DNA for the CDR3 is TGTGCCACCAGTACAGGGCCCGGGTGGAATTCACCCCTCCACTTT. Translating it yields CATSTGPGWNSPLHF.